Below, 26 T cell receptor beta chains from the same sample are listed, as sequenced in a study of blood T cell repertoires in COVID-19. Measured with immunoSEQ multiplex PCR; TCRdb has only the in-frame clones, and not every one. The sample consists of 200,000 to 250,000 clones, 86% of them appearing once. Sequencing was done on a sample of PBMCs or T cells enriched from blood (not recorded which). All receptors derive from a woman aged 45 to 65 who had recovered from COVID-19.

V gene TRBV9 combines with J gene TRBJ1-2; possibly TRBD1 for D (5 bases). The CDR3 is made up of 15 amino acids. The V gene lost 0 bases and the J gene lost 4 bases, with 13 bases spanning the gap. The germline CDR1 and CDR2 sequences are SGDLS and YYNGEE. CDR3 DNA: TGTGCCAGCAGCGTAGACGGCAGGGTCTCCTATGGCTACACCTTC. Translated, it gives CASSVDGRVSYGYTF.

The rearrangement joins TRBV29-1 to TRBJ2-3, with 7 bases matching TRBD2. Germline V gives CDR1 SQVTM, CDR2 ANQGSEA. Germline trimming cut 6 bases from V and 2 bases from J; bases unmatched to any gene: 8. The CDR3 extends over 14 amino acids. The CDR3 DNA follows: TGCAGCGTCTCTGGTCTAGCGGACACAGATACGCAGTATTTT. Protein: CSVSGLADTDTQYF.

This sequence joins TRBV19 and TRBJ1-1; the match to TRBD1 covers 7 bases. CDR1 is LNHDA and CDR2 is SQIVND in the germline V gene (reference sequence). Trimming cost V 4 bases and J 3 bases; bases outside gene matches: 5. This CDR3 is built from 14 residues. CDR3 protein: CASSTRTGYTEAFF. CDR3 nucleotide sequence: TGTGCCAGTAGTACCCGGACAGGCTACACTGAAGCTTTCTTT.

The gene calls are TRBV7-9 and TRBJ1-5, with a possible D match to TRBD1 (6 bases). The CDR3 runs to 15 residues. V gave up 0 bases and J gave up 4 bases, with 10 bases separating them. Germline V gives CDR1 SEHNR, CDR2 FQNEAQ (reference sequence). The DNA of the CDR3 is TGTGCCAGCAGCTTAGCAGGACAGAGTAATCAGCCCCAGCATTTT. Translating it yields CASSLAGQSNQPQHF.

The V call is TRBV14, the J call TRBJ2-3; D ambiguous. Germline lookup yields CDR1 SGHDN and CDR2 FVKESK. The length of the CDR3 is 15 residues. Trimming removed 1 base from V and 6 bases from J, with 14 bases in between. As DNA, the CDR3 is TGTGCCAGCAGCCAAGCGGTCCCCGCAGGCGATACGCAGTATTTT. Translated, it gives CASSQAVPAGDTQYF.

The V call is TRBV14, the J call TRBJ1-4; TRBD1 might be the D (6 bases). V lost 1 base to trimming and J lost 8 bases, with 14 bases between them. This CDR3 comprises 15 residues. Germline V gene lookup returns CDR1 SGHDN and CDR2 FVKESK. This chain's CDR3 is CASSQVGGGGEKLFF. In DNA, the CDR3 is TGTGCCAGCAGCCAAGTCGGAGGGGGGGGCGAAAAACTGTTTTTT.

The CDR3 spells CASTPSGASGSGEQFF. CDR3 DNA sequence: TGTGCCAGCACTCCCTCAGGGGCTAGCGGGAGTGGTGAGCAGTTCTTC. V gene TRBV9 combines with J gene TRBJ2-1; TRBD2 agrees at 10 bases. Germline loops: CDR1 SGDLS, CDR2 YYNGEE. The CDR3 has 16 amino acids. V trimming: 6 bases; J trimming: 9 bases; junction bases outside the gene matches: 15.

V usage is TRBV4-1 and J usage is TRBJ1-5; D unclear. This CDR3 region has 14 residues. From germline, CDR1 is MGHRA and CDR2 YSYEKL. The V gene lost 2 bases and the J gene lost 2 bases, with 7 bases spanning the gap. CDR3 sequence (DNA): TGCGCCAGCAGCCAAAAGAGGGGCAATCAGCCCCAGCATTTT. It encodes CASSQKRGNQPQHF.

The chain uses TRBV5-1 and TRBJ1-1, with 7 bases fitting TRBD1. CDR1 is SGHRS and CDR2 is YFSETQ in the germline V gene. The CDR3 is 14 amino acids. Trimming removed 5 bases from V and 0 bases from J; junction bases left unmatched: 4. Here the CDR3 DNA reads TGCGCCAGCAGGAAACAGGGGATGAACACTGAAGCTTTCTTT. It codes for CASRKQGMNTEAFF.

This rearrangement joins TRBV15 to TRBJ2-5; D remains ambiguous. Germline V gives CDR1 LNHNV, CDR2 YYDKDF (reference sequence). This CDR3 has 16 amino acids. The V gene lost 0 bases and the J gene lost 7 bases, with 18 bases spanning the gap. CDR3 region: CATSREAGSPDGTQYF. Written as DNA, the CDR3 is TGTGCCACCAGCAGAGAGGCTGGTAGCCCCGATGGGACCCAGTACTTC.

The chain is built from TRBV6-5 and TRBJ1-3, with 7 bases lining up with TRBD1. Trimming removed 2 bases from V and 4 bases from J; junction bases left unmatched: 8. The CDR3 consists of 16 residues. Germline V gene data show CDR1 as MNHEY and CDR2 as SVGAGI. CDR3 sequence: CASSYTQGNRGNTIYF. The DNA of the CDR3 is TGTGCCAGCAGTTACACACAGGGGAATCGAGGAAACACCATATATTTT.

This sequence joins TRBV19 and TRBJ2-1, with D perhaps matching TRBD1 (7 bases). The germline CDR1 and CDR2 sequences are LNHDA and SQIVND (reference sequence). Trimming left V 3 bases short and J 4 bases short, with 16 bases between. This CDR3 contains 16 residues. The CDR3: CASSIRERGQYNEQFF. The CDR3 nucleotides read TGTGCCAGTAGTATTCGGGAGAGGGGGCAGTACAATGAGCAGTTCTTC.

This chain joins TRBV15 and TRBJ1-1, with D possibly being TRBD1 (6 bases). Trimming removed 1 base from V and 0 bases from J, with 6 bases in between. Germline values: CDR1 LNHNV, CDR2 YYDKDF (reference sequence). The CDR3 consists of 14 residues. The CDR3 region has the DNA TGTGCCACCAGCAGAGCAGGGGTGAACACTGAAGCTTTCTTT. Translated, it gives CATSRAGVNTEAFF.

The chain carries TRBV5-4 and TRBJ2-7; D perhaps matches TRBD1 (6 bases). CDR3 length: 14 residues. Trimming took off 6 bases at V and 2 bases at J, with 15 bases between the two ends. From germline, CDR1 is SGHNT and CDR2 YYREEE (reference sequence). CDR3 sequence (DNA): TGTGCCAGCATCCAGGACAGCCGCCCCTACGAGCAGTACTTC. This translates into CASIQDSRPYEQYF.

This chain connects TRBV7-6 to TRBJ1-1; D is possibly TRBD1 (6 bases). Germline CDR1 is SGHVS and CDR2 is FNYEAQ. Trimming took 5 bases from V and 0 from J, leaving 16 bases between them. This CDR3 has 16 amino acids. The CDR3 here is CASSPRGGAVNTEAFF. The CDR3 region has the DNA TGTGCCAGCAGCCCACGAGGGGGGGCAGTGAACACTGAAGCTTTCTTT.

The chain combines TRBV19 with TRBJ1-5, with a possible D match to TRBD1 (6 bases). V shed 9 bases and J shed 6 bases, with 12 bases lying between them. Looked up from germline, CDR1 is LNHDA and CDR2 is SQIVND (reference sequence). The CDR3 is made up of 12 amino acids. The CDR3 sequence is CASHRVGQPQHF. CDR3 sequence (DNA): TGTGCCAGCCACAGGGTGGGTCAGCCCCAGCATTTT.

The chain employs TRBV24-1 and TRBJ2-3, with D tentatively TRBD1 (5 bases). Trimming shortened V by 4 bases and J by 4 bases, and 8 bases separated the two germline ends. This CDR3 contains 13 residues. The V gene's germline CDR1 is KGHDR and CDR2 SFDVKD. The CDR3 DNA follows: TGTGCCACCAGTGAAACAGGCTCAGATACGCAGTATTTT. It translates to CATSETGSDTQYF.

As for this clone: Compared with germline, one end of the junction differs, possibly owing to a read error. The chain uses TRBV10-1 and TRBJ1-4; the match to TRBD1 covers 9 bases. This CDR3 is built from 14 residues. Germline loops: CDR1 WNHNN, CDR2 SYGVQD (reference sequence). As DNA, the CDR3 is TGCGCCAGCAGTCCCGGGACAGGGAATGTAAAACTGTTTTTT. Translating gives CASSPGTGNVKLFF.

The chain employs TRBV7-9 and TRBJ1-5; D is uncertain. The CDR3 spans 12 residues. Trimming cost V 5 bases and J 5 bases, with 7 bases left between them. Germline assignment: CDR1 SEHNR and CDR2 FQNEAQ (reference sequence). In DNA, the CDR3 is TGTGCCAGCAGCCGCTCGGATCAGCCCCAGCATTTT. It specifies CASSRSDQPQHF.

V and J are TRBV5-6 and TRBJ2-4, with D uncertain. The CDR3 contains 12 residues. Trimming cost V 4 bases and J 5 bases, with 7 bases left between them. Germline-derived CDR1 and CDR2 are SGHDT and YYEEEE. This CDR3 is CASSRPENIQYF. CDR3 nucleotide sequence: TGTGCCAGCAGCCGTCCAGAAAACATTCAGTACTTC.

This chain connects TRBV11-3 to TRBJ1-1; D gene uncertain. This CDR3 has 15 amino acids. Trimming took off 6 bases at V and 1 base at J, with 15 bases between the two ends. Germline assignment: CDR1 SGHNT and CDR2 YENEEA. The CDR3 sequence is CASRRLSTGNTEAFF. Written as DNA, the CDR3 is TGTGCCAGCAGAAGACTCTCTACGGGGAACACTGAAGCTTTCTTT. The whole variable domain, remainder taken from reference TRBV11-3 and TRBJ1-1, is EAGVVQSPRYKIIEKKQPVAFWCNPISGHNTLYWYLQNLGQGPELLIRYENEEAVDDSQLPKDRFSAERLKGVDSTLKIQPAELGDSAVYLCASRRLSTGNTEAFFGQGTRLTVV.

The CDR3 DNA reads TGCGCCAGCAGTCTAACAGGGGGCGCCGGGAATGAGCAGTTCTTC. It codes for CASSLTGGAGNEQFF. The genes are TRBV10-1 and TRBJ2-1, with TRBD1 matching 9 bases. V shed 5 bases, J shed 7 bases, and the junction held 9 bases outside the gene matches. This CDR3 region has 15 residues. Germline V gene sequence: CDR1 WNHNN, CDR2 SYGVQD (reference sequence).

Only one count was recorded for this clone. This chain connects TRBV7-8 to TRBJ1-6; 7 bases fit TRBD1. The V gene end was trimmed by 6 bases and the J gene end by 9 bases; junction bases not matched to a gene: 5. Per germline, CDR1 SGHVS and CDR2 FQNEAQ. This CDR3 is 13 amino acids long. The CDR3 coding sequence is TGTGCCAGCAGGACAGGGCATACTTCACCCCTCCACTTT. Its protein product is CASRTGHTSPLHF.

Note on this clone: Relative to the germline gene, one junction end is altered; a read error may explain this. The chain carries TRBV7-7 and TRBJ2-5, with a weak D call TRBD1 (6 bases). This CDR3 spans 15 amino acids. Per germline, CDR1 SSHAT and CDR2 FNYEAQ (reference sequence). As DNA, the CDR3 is TGTGCTAGCAGCGCAAAACAGGGCTACCAAGAGACCCAGTACTTC. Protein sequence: CASSAKQGYQETQYF.

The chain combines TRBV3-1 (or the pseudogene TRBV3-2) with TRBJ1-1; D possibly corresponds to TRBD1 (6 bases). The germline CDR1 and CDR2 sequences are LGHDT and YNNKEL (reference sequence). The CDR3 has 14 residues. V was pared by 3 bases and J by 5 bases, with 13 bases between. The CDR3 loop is CASSQTQGLTEAFF. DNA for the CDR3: TGTGCCAGCAGCCAGACACAGGGTTTGACTGAAGCTTTCTTT.

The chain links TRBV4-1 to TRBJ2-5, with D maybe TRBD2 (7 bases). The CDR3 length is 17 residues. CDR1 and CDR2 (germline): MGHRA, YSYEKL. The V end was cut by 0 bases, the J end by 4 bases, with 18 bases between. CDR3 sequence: CASSQDVGGPGGETQYF. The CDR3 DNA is TGCGCCAGCAGCCAAGATGTCGGGGGGCCCGGCGGAGAGACCCAGTACTTC.